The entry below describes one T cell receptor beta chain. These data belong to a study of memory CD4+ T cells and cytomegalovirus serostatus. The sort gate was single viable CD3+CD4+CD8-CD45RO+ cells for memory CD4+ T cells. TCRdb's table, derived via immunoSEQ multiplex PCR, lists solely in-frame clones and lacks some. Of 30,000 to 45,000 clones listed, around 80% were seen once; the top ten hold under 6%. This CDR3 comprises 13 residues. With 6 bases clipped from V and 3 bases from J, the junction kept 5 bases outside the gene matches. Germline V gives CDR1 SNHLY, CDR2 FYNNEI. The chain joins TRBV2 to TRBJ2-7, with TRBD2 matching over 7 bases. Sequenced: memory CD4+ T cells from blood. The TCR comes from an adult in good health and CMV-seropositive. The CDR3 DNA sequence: TGTGCCAGCAGGGGGGACTATATCTACGAGCAGTACTTC. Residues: CASRGDYIYEQYF.